This T cell receptor beta chain was sequenced for a study of early T cells in non-severe SARS-CoV-2 infection. Study details: Sequencing targeted bulk RNA from unsorted whole blood, leaving chains unpaired.

This clonotype has ten or more counts. Its antigen is not identified. This CDR3 contains 15 residues. Germline V gene sequence: CDR1 SGHTA, CDR2 FQGNSA. The germline V and J ends were trimmed by 5 bases and 2 bases, with 16 bases remaining between them. Study-wide results and caveats: Anti-spike CD8 specificities were favored by VDJdb matching, whose results missed private and CD4 specificities.

Individual cDNA molecules each received unique molecular identifiers attached to them. TCRdb ran MiXCR on the 5' RACE reads and lists one entry per CDR3 protein. This sample yields about 64,000 distinct CDR3 sequences, of which 10% to 12% are seen a single time; under 3% belongs to the top ten. Material: whole blood, obtained at baseline. The chain combines TRBV7-2 with TRBJ2-7, with D maybe TRBD2 (6 bases). The receptor was derived from an adult who was a healthcare worker with PCR-confirmed SARS-CoV-2 infection or an uninfected control (not recorded which). The CDR3 DNA follows: TGTGCCAGCAGCCCACAAGGGACGGGAGCCTACGAGCAGTACTTC. Translating it yields CASSPQGTGAYEQYF.